Below, 12 T cell receptor beta chains from the same sample are listed, as sequenced in a study of cytomegalovirus exposure and HLA in healthy donors. The method was immunoSEQ multiplex PCR; TCRdb's version includes in-frame clones alone and lacks a portion of them. The table lists approximately 160,000 clones, around four fifths of them singletons. Sequenced material: PBMCs. These receptors came from a man aged 30 to 45 in good health and CMV-seropositive.

This rearrangement joins TRBV7-9 to TRBJ2-7; TRBD1 matches at 8 bases. Germline CDR1 reads SEHNR; CDR2 reads FQNEAQ (reference sequence). J gave up 2 bases and V 3 bases, and 6 bases lay outside the gene matches. The CDR3 runs to 15 residues. This chain's CDR3 is CASSFPGQATYEQYF. CDR3 DNA: TGTGCCAGCAGCTTTCCGGGACAGGCAACCTACGAGCAGTACTTC.

The chain uses TRBV5-5 and TRBJ1-3, with TRBD1 matching over 7 bases. V was pared by 4 bases and J by 4 bases, with 11 bases of the junction left unmatched. The CDR3 is 16 amino acids. CDR1 is SGHKS, CDR2 YYEKEE, per germline (reference sequence). CDR3: CASSTPRGIGGNTIYF. CDR3 nucleotides: TGTGCCAGCAGCACCCCCAGGGGGATTGGAGGAAACACCATATATTTT. The full variable domain, completed using reference TRBV5-5 and TRBJ1-3, is DAGVTQSPTHLIKTRGQQVTLRCSPISGHKSVSWYQQVLGQGPQFIFQYYEKEERGRGNFPDRFSARQFPNYSSELNVNALLLGDSALYLCASSTPRGIGGNTIYFGEGSWLTVV.

The chain combines TRBV6-5 with TRBJ1-2; 7 nucleotides line up with TRBD1. Germline loops: CDR1 MNHEY, CDR2 SVGAGI. The CDR3 length is 14 residues. Losses at the gene ends were 5 bases for V and 3 bases for J; bases not matched to a gene: 6. The CDR3 here is CASSAPGTDYGYTF. CDR3 nucleotides: TGTGCCAGCAGTGCCCCCGGGACAGACTATGGCTACACCTTC.

This clone was detected only once. The CDR3 DNA is TGTGCCAATGTTCGGACAGGCGACTATGGCTACACCTTC. This codes for CANVRTGDYGYTF. The chain recombines TRBV2 with TRBJ1-2; 7 bases match TRBD1. The germline V gene has CDR1 SNHLY and CDR2 FYNNEI. Trimming removed 10 bases from V and 3 bases from J; junction bases left unmatched: 8. The CDR3 is made up of 13 amino acids.

The rearrangement joins TRBV10-2 to TRBJ2-7, with D perhaps matching TRBD2 (6 bases). The CDR3 consists of 14 residues. Per the germline V gene, CDR1 is WSHSY and CDR2 is SAAADI. V gave up 10 bases and J gave up 0 bases, with 16 bases separating them. The CDR3 sequence: CATRNGEASYEQYF. The CDR3 DNA follows: TGCGCCACCCGGAATGGGGAGGCCTCCTACGAGCAGTACTTC.

The V call is TRBV6-5, the J call TRBJ2-5; TRBD2 agrees at 7 bases. The CDR3 contains 16 residues. CDR1 is MNHEY, CDR2 SVGAGI, per germline. Trimming removed 0 bases from V and 5 bases from J; junction bases left unmatched: 9. The CDR3 loop reads CASSYSKKVGGETQYF. The CDR3 DNA is TGTGCCAGCAGTTACTCGAAAAAGGTGGGGGGGGAGACCCAGTACTTC.

The chain carries TRBV7-3 and TRBJ2-5; 9 bases map to TRBD1. Losses at the gene ends were 5 bases for V and 3 bases for J; bases not matched to a gene: 1. In germline, CDR1 is SGHTA, CDR2 FQGTGA. The CDR3 is 13 amino acids. The CDR3 DNA sequence: TGTGCCAGCAGCCGGACAGGGGAAGAGACCCAGTACTTC. Amino acids: CASSRTGEETQYF.

The chain carries TRBV6-5 and TRBJ1-2; no definite D call. The CDR3 is 13 residues long. V lost 3 bases, J lost 7 bases, and 12 bases lay in between. The germline gives CDR1 MNHEY, CDR2 SVGAGI. CDR3 protein: CASSYSDEGGYTF. The CDR3 region has the DNA TGTGCCAGCAGTTATTCGGACGAGGGTGGCTACACCTTC.

The rearrangement joins TRBV5-1 to TRBJ2-3; 9 positions agree with TRBD1. Looked up from germline, CDR1 is SGHRS and CDR2 is YFSETQ. With 0 bases clipped from V and 4 bases from J, the junction kept 3 bases outside the gene matches. The CDR3 is made up of 15 amino acids. CDR3 sequence reads: CASSLVGTGSDTQYF. For the CDR3, the DNA is TGCGCCAGCAGCTTGGTCGGGACAGGGTCAGATACGCAGTATTTT.

The chain joins TRBV11-2 to TRBJ1-6; D uncertain. The CDR3 contains 16 residues. Germline V gives CDR1 SGHAT, CDR2 FQNNGV. Trimming took off 1 base at V and 4 bases at J, with 11 bases between the two ends. In nucleotides, the CDR3 is TGTGCCAGCAGCTTAGGGCGGGGAGCTTATAATTCACCCCTCCACTTT. This sequence encodes CASSLGRGAYNSPLHF. The complete variable domain, with remaining parts taken from reference TRBV11-2 and TRBJ1-6, reads EAGVAQSPRYKIIEKRQSVAFWCNPISGHATLYWYQQILGQGPKLLIQFQNNGVVDDSQLPKDRFSAERLKGVDSTLKIQPAKLEDSAVYLCASSLGRGAYNSPLHFGNGTRLTVT.

The chain links TRBV28 to TRBJ2-7; D possibly corresponds to TRBD2 (5 bases). Deletions cut 8 bases from V and 4 bases from J, with 18 bases between. The CDR3 spans 14 residues. Germline CDR1 and CDR2: MDHEN and SYDVKM. CDR3 residues: CASLSSGKWYEQYF. The DNA for the CDR3 is TGTGCCAGCTTGAGTTCGGGGAAATGGTACGAGCAGTACTTC.

V and J are TRBV19 and TRBJ1-1; no firm D call. V was shortened by 6 bases and J by 2 bases, with 10 bases between the two germline ends. Germline V gene lookup returns CDR1 LNHDA and CDR2 SQIVND (reference sequence). The CDR3 length is 13 residues. CDR3 nucleotide sequence: TGTGCCAGTAGCCGCCTATTAAACACTGAAGCTTTCTTT. This gives the protein CASSRLLNTEAFF.